The entry below describes one T cell receptor beta chain. Looked up from germline, CDR1 is SGHDT and CDR2 is YYEEEE. Trimming took 4 bases from V and 6 from J; bases not matched to a gene: 4. This CDR3 has 12 amino acids. Methods used by the authors: It was from reference gene primer amplification that nucleated cell counts were estimated. Here immunoSEQ multiplex PCR was the method, and the copy in TCRdb shows in-frame clones only, minus some. V and J calls and clone size come straight from that table; D and trimming were deduced from the DNA. Of some 200,000 clones in the sample, approximately 87% are singletons; the top ten hold 2% to 2.5%. This sample was included in a study of blood T cell repertoires in COVID-19. Study in general: Samples of COVID-19 (acute and convalescent) were obtained from the United States, Italy and Spain. T cells, B-cell-depleted T cells, or PBMCs provided the cDNA or gDNA that served as material.

This chain links TRBV5-6 with TRBJ2-7, with 7 bases identical to TRBD1. This clonotype was obtained from a woman aged 50 to 60 with acute or convalescent COVID-19. Source material: peripheral blood. This chain's CDR3 is CASSVTGSEQYF. In DNA form, the CDR3 reads TGTGCCAGCAGCGTGACAGGGTCCGAGCAGTACTTC.